Below, 23 T cell receptor beta chains from the same sample are listed, as sequenced in a study of T cell responses to AZD1222 COVID-19 vaccine. The table came from immunoSEQ multiplex PCR; TCRdb's copy has only in-frame clones and leaves some out. Here the sample spans approximately 150,000 clones, about 95% being singletons. This specimen consisted of peripheral blood, obtained on day 0 of AZD1222 vaccination. These receptors all come from an adult in good health.

This clone has just one count. The chain combines TRBV6-5 with TRBJ2-1, with a possible D match to TRBD2 (6 bases). The CDR3 loop spans 14 amino acids. Trimming removed 6 bases from V and 5 bases from J, with 14 bases in between. Germline values: CDR1 MNHEY, CDR2 SVGAGI. The CDR3 sequence is CASSFYIADNEQFF. DNA for the CDR3: TGTGCCAGCAGCTTCTATATAGCGGACAATGAGCAGTTCTTC.

This sequence joins TRBV19 and TRBJ1-4; no clear D. The CDR3 has 16 residues. Trimming shortened V by 5 bases and J by 4 bases, and 17 bases separated the two germline ends. Per germline, CDR1 LNHDA and CDR2 SQIVND (reference sequence). In DNA, the CDR3 is TGTGCCAGTAGTTTTGCCGTGAGTTCCTATAATGAAAAACTGTTTTTT. Translated, it gives CASSFAVSSYNEKLFF.

This rearrangement joins TRBV19 to TRBJ1-5; a weak D match, TRBD1 (5 bases). The V gene lost 0 bases and the J gene lost 3 bases, with 9 bases spanning the gap. This CDR3 has 15 amino acids. Germline V CDR1 and CDR2: LNHDA, SQIVND (reference sequence). CDR3 region: CASSIDQGANQPQHF. For the CDR3, the DNA is TGTGCCAGTAGTATAGACCAGGGCGCCAATCAGCCCCAGCATTTT.

The rearrangement links TRBV27 to TRBJ2-1, with 7 bases aligning to TRBD2. Germline values: CDR1 MNHEY, CDR2 SMNVEV (reference sequence). The CDR3 runs 16 residues. J lost 0 bases, V lost 8 bases, and 10 bases had no gene match. CDR3 residues: CASLPLGGGSYNEQFF. The CDR3 nucleotides are TGTGCCAGCTTGCCACTTGGGGGGGGCTCCTACAATGAGCAGTTCTTC.

The chain carries TRBV24-1 and TRBJ1-5; 7 positions match TRBD1. The CDR3 is 13 amino acids. Unmatched junction bases numbered 2, after V lost 10 bases and J lost 0 bases. Germline CDR1 and CDR2: KGHDR and SFDVKD. The CDR3 reads CATQGSSNQPQHF. In DNA, the CDR3 is TGTGCCACACAGGGGAGTAGCAATCAGCCCCAGCATTTT.

The rearrangement joins TRBV7-9 to TRBJ1-2; 8 positions agree with TRBD1. V lost 1 base and J lost 4; bases outside the gene matches: 8. This CDR3 is built from 16 residues. Germline V lookup: CDR1 SEHNR, CDR2 FQNEAQ (reference sequence). The DNA for the CDR3 is TGTGCCAGCAGCTTAGAGGGGACAGGAGCGATCTATGGCTACACCTTC. Translation gives CASSLEGTGAIYGYTF.

The J gene is TRBJ2-5, the V gene TRBV6-2 or TRBV6-3; TRBD2 matches at 10 bases. V shed 5 bases and J 2 bases; nucleotides not matched to a gene: 5. The CDR3 is made up of 15 amino acids. The germline CDR1 and CDR2 sequences are MNHEY and SVGEGT. The CDR3 sequence: CASSPGLAVQETQYF. CDR3 DNA: TGTGCCAGCAGTCCCGGACTAGCGGTTCAAGAGACCCAGTACTTC.

This chain links TRBV5-4 with TRBJ2-1; TRBD2 is a possible D gene (7 bases). CDR1 and CDR2 (germline): SGHNT, YYREEE (reference sequence). The CDR3 has 15 amino acids. Between the trimmed V and J ends, which lost 7 bases and 3 bases, there was a span of 17 bases. The CDR3 nucleotides are TGTGCCAGCTCTCTGGGGGGGACAAGCTACAATGAGCAGTTCTTC. It translates to CASSLGGTSYNEQFF.

V gene TRBV28 combines with J gene TRBJ1-5, with 12 bases that match TRBD1. The CDR3 is 16 amino acids. Germline assignment: CDR1 MDHEN and CDR2 SYDVKM. V was pared by 3 bases and J by 3 bases, with 3 bases of the junction left unmatched. The CDR3 spells CASSFGTGGLNQPQHF. For the CDR3, the DNA is TGTGCCAGCAGTTTCGGGACAGGGGGCCTCAATCAGCCCCAGCATTTT.

V gene TRBV6-5 combines with J gene TRBJ2-1, with D unresolved. The CDR3 loop spans 14 amino acids. Trimming pared 0 bases from V and 8 bases from J, leaving 11 bases between. Germline V gene lookup returns CDR1 MNHEY and CDR2 SVGAGI. The CDR3 DNA reads as TGTGCCAGCAGTTACTCCTTCCCGTTCGATGAGCAGTTCTTC. Amino acids: CASSYSFPFDEQFF.

The chain links TRBV19 to TRBJ2-1, with D perhaps TRBD1 or TRBD2 (6 bases each). The V gene's germline CDR1 is LNHDA and CDR2 SQIVND (reference sequence). Trimming took 5 bases from V and 9 from J, leaving 14 bases between them. There are 13 residues in the CDR3. DNA for the CDR3: TGTGCCAGTAGTTCGTATCCGGGGGCTGAGCAGTTCTTC. The encoded protein is CASSSYPGAEQFF. Full variable domain (remainder filled in from reference TRBV19 and TRBJ2-1): DGGITQSPKYLFRKEGQNVTLSCEQNLNHDAMYWYRQDPGQGLRLIYYSQIVNDFQKGDIAEGYSVSREKKESFPLTVTSAQKNPTAFYLCASSSYPGAEQFFGPGTRLTVL.

This clone has only one observation. J is TRBJ2-1 and V is TRBV11-2, with 7 bases lining up with TRBD2. Trimming at V came to 0 bases and at J to 8 bases, leaving 10 bases not matched to a gene. The CDR3 sequence is 16 residues long. The germline CDR1 and CDR2 sequences are SGHAT and FQNNGV. The CDR3 reads CASSLDGGGGIDEQFF. DNA of the CDR3: TGTGCCAGCAGCTTAGATGGGGGGGGAGGAATTGATGAGCAGTTCTTC. Looking up the rest from reference TRBV11-2 and TRBJ2-1 gives the full variable domain: EAGVAQSPRYKIIEKRQSVAFWCNPISGHATLYWYQQILGQGPKLLIQFQNNGVVDDSQLPKDRFSAERLKGVDSTLKIQPAKLEDSAVYLCASSLDGGGGIDEQFFGPGTRLTVL.

The chain employs TRBV4-1 and TRBJ1-5; a weak D match, TRBD1 (6 bases). Trimming shortened V by 1 base and J by 3 bases, and 10 bases separated the two germline ends. The CDR3 has 15 amino acids. Looked up from germline, CDR1 is MGHRA and CDR2 is YSYEKL. The CDR3 nucleotides read TGCGCCAGCAGCCAAGTTGGGGGCATCAATCAGCCCCAGCATTTT. Translation: CASSQVGGINQPQHF.

This clone appeared once. The chain carries TRBV3-1 (or the pseudogene TRBV3-2) and TRBJ2-4; 7 bases are shared with TRBD2. Germline lookup yields CDR1 LGHDT and CDR2 YNNKEL (reference sequence). CDR3 length: 15 residues. V shed 1 base and J 5 bases; nucleotides not matched to a gene: 5. The CDR3 DNA reads TGTGCCAGCAGCCAAGGGGTGGCGGGGGAAAACATTCAGTACTTC. The encoded protein is CASSQGVAGENIQYF.

V is TRBV5-1 and J is TRBJ1-4; D remains ambiguous. Trimming shortened V by 0 bases and J by 0 bases, and 6 bases separated the two germline ends. CDR1 SGHRS and CDR2 YFSETQ come from the germline V gene. CDR3 length: 15 residues. Written as DNA, the CDR3 is TGCGCCAGCAGCTTGGGACACGCAACTAATGAAAAACTGTTTTTT. Translating gives CASSLGHATNEKLFF.

The chain carries TRBV12-3 or TRBV12-4 and TRBJ1-1; the D is unclear. Deletions cut 6 bases from V and 5 bases from J, with 10 bases between. The CDR3 consists of 12 residues. The CDR3 region has the DNA TGTGCCAGCAGAGATACCTTAACTGAAGCTTTCTTT. Its protein product is CASRDTLTEAFF.

The genes are TRBV7-2 and TRBJ1-1; D might be TRBD1 (5 bases). The germline V and J ends were trimmed by 10 bases and 4 bases, with 19 bases remaining between them. Per germline, CDR1 SGHTA and CDR2 FQGNSA. The CDR3 is 14 amino acids. DNA of the CDR3: TGTGCCACCTTCTTCCGGGCAGGGAGCACTGAAGCTTTCTTT. Its translation is CATFFRAGSTEAFF.

Remarks on this clone: This sample also contains other DNA sequences that code for the same CDR3. This chain joins TRBV5-1 and TRBJ1-3; D gene uncertain. The CDR3 length is 14 residues. V lost 0 bases and J lost 2, with 6 bases in between. From germline, CDR1 is SGHRS and CDR2 YFSETQ. As DNA, the CDR3 is TGCGCCAGCAGCTTGGGGACGACTGGAAACACCATATATTTT. Its translation is CASSLGTTGNTIYF. Combining the CDR3 with reference TRBV5-1 and TRBJ1-3 gives the whole variable domain KAGVTQTPRYLIKTRGQQVTLSCSPISGHRSVSWYQQTPGQGLQFLFEYFSETQRNKGNFPGRFSGRQFSNSRSEMNVSTLELGDSALYLCASSLGTTGNTIYFGEGSWLTVV.

This clone has a single count. The chain carries TRBV4-3 and TRBJ1-5; 11 nucleotides line up with TRBD1. The CDR3 runs 16 residues. CDR1 is LGHNA, CDR2 YSLEER, per germline. The trim removed 2 bases at V and 6 bases at J, leaving 6 bases unmatched. CDR3 sequence: CASSQRTGGEIQPQHF. CDR3 coding DNA: TGCGCCAGCAGCCAAAGGACAGGGGGCGAAATTCAGCCCCAGCATTTT.

V gene TRBV12-3 or TRBV12-4 combines with J gene TRBJ1-2; 9 bases align to TRBD1. CDR3 length equals 13 residues. J was trimmed by 7 bases and V by 4 bases; bases with no gene match: 4. CDR3 DNA sequence: TGTGCCAGCAGTTCACAGGGGGCGCTTGGCTACACCTTC. Its protein is CASSSQGALGYTF.

A single count supports this clone. The V and J genes are TRBV6-5 and TRBJ1-3, with 7 bases aligning to TRBD1. V was pared by 2 bases and J by 1 base, with 2 bases of the junction left unmatched. Looked up from germline, CDR1 is MNHEY and CDR2 is SVGAGI. The CDR3 has 15 amino acids. The CDR3 nucleotides read TGTGCCAGCAGTTACGGGACAGCTTCTGGAAACACCATATATTTT. This sequence encodes CASSYGTASGNTIYF.

This clone was seen just once. V gene TRBV27 combines with J gene TRBJ2-3; D might be TRBD2 (5 bases). CDR1 is MNHEY, CDR2 SMNVEV, per germline (reference sequence). The V gene lost 3 bases and the J gene lost 0 bases, with 13 bases spanning the gap. The CDR3 has 16 amino acids. In DNA form, the CDR3 reads TGTGCCAGCAGTTTCGGACCCGGGATCAGCACAGATACGCAGTATTTT. Amino acids: CASSFGPGISTDTQYF.

This chain connects TRBV28 to TRBJ1-1, with D possibly matching TRBD1 (5 bases). CDR3 length: 14 amino acids. V gave up 5 bases and J gave up 3 bases, with 13 bases separating them. Germline CDR1 MDHEN, CDR2 SYDVKM. In DNA form, the CDR3 reads TGTGCCAGCAGTCCGAGGGGACGCCACACTGAAGCTTTCTTT. It codes for CASSPRGRHTEAFF.